This TCR beta chain was identified during a study of blood T cell repertoires in COVID-19. TCRdb's table, derived via immunoSEQ multiplex PCR, lists solely in-frame clones and lacks some. The sample lists fewer than 250,000 clones; about 90% were seen once. Germline CDR1 reads SNHLY; CDR2 reads FYNNEI. V lost 0 bases to trimming and J lost 9 bases, with 12 bases between them. The CDR3 consists of 15 residues. The receptor was derived from a man in his thirties or forties who had been exposed to COVID-19. The specimen was PBMCs or T cells enriched from blood (not recorded which). The chain carries TRBV2 and TRBJ1-6; D remains ambiguous. The CDR3 DNA sequence: TGTGCCAGCAGTGAAGCGCTTCGGGTGCGTTCACCCCTCCACTTT. Protein sequence: CASSEALRVRSPLHF.